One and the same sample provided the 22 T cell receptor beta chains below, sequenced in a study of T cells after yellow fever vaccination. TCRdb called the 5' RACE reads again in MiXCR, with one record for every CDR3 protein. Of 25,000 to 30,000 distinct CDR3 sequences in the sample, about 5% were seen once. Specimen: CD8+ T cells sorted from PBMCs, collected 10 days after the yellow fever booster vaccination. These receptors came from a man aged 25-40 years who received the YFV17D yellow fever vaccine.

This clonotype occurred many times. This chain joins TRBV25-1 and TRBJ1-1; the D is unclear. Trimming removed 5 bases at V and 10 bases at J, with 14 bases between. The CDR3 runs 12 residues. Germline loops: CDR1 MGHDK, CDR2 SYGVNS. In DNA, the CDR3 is TGTGCCAGCAGTCTGGACGGGATTAGAGCTTTCTTT. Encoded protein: CASSLDGIRAFF.

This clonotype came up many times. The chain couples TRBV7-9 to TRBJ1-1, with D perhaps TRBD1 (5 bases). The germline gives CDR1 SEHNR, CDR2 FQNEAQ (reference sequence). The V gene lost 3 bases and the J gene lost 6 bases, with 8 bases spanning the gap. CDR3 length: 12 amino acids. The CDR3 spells CASSFLGPEAFF. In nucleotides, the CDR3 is TGTGCCAGCAGCTTCTTGGGGCCTGAAGCTTTCTTT.

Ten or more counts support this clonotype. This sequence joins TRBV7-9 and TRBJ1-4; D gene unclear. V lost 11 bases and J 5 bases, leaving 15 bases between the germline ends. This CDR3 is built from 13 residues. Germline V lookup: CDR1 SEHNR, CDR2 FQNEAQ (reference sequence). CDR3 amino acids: CAGRGDVNEKLFF. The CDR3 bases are TGTGCCGGCCGCGGGGATGTGAATGAAAAACTGTTTTTT.

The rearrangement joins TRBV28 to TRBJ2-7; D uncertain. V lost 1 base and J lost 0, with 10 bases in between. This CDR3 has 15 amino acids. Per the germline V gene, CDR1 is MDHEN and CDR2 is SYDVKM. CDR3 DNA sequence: TGTGCCAGCAGTTTATCGGACGGTACCTCCTACGAGCAGTACTTC. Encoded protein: CASSLSDGTSYEQYF.

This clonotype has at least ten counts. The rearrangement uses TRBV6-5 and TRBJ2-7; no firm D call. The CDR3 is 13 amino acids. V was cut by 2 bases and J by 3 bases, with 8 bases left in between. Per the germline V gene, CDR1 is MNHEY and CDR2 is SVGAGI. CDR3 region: CASSYGAGYEQYF. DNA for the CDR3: TGTGCCAGCAGTTACGGTGCAGGCTACGAGCAGTACTTC.

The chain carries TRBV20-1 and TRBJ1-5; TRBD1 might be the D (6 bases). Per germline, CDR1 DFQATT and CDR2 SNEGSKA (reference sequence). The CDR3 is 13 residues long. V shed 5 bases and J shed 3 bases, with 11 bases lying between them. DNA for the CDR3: TGCAGTGCTGCCGGGGGGCTCAATCAGCCCCAGCATTTT. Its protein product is CSAAGGLNQPQHF.

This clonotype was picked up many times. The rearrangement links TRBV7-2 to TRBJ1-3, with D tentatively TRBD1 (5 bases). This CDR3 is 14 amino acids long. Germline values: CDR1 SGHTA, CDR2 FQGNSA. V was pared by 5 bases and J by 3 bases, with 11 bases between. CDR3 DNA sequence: TGTGCCAGCAGCGTGATAGGGGATGGAAACACCATATATTTT. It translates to CASSVIGDGNTIYF.

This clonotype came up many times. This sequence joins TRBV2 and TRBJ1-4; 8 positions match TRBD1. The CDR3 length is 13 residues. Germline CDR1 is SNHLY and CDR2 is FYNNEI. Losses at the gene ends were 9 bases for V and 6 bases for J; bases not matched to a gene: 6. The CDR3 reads CARGGTGDEKLFF. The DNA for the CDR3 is TGTGCCAGGGGGGGGACAGGAGATGAAAAACTGTTTTTT.

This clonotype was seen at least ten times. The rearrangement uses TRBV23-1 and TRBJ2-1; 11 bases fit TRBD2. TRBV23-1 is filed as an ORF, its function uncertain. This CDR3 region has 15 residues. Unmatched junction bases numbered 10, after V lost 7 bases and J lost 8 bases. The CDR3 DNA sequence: TGCGCCAGCACCTCCCTAGCGGGAGGTCAAGATGAGCAGTTCTTC. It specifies CASTSLAGGQDEQFF.

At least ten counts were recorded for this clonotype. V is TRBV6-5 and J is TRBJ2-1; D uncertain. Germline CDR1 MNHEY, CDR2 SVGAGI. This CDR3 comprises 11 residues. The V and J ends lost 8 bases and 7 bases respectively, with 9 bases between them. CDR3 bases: TGTGCCAGCCGGCAGTGGAATGAGCAGTTCTTC. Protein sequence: CASRQWNEQFF.

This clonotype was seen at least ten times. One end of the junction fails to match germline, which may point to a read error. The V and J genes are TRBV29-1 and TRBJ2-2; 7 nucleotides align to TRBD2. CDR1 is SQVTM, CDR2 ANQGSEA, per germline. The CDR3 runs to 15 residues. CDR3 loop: CSASREEGNSGELFF. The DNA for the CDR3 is TGCAGTGCCTCACGGGAGGAGGGGAACAGCGGGGAGCTGTTTTTT.

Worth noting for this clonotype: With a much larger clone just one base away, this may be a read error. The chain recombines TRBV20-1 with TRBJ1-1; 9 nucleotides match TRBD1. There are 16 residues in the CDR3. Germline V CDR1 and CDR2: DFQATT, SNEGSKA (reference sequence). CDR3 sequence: CTASTGQGSMNTEAFF. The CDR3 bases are TGCACTGCTAGTACGGGACAGGGTTCCATGAACACTGAAGCTTTCTTT.

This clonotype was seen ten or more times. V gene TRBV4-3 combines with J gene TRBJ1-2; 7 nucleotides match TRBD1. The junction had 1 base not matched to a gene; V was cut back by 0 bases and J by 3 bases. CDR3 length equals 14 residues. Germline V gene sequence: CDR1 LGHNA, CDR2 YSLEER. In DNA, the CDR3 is TGCGCCAGCAGCCAAGAGACAGGGTACTATGGCTACACCTTC. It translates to CASSQETGYYGYTF.

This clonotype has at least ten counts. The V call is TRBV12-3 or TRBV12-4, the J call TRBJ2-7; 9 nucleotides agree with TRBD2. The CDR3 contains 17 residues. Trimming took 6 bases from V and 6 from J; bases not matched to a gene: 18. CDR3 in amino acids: CASSPFGGRELGSEQYF. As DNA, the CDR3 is TGTGCCAGCAGCCCATTTGGCGGGAGGGAACTAGGGAGCGAGCAGTACTTC.

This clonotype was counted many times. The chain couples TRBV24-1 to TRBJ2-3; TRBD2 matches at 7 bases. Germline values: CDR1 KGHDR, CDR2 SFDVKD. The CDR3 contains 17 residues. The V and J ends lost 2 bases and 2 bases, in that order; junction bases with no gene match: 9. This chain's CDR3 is CATSDSGLRELTDTQYF. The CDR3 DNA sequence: TGTGCCACCAGTGATTCCGGCTTGCGGGAGCTCACAGATACGCAGTATTTT.

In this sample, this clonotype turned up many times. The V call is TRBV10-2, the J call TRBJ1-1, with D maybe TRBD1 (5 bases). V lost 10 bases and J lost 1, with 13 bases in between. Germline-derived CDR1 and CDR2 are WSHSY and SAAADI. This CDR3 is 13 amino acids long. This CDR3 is CATHMGPNTEAFF. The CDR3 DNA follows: TGCGCCACCCATATGGGGCCGAACACTGAAGCTTTCTTT.

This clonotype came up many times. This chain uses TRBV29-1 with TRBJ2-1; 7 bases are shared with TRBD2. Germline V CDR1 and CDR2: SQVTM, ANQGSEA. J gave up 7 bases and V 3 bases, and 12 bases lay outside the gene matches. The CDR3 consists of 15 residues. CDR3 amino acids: CSVESKGWEGNEQFF. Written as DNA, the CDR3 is TGCAGCGTTGAGAGTAAAGGATGGGAGGGGAATGAGCAGTTCTTC.

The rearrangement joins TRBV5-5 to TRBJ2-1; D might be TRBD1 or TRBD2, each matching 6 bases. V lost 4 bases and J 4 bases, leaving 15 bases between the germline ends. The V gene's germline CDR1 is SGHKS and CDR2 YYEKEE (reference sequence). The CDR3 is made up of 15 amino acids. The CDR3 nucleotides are TGTGCCAGCAGCACTAGGGGGGAATCGTACAATGAGCAGTTCTTC. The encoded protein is CASSTRGESYNEQFF.

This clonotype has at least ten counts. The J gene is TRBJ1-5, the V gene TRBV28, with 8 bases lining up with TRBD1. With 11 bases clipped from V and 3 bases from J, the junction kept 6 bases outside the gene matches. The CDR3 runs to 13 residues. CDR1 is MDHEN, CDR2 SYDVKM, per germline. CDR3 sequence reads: CAGGTGFNQPQHF. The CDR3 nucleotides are TGTGCCGGGGGGACAGGTTTCAATCAGCCCCAGCATTTT.

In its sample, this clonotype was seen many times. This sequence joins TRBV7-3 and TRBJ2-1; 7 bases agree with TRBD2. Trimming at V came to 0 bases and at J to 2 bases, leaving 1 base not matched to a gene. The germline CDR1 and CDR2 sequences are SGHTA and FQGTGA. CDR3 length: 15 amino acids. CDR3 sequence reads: CASSLTGGPYNEQFF. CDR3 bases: TGTGCCAGCAGCTTAACGGGAGGGCCCTACAATGAGCAGTTCTTC.

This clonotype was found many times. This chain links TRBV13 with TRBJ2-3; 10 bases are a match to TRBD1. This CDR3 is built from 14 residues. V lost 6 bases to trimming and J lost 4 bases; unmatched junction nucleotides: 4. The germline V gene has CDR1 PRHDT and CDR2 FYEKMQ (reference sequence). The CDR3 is CASSDRGRSDTQYF. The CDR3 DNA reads TGTGCCAGCAGTGACAGGGGGCGATCAGATACGCAGTATTTT.

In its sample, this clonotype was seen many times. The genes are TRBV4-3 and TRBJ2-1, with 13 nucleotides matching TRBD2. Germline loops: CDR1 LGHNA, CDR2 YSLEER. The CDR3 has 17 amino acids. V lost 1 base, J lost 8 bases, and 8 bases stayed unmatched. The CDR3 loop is CASSQVLGTSGKDEQFF. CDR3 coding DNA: TGCGCCAGCAGCCAAGTCCTGGGGACTAGCGGGAAAGATGAGCAGTTCTTC.